The sequence of this T cell receptor (beta chain) was determined in a study of identical twins. Template switching added a universal primer site; cDNA carried unique molecular identifiers. TCRdb redid the calling of the 5' RACE reads with MiXCR, one entry per CDR3 protein. The data hold hundreds of thousands of distinct CDR3 sequences, with less than 25% observed a single time. CDR1 SQVTM and CDR2 ANQGSEA come from the germline V gene. CDR3 size: 14 residues. The V and J ends lost 7 bases and 3 bases respectively, with 18 bases between them. This clonotype was found once. Separately, the same data were catalogued under a study of T cells expressing NK-cell markers.

Sequencing was carried out using PBMCs. The chain has TRBV29-1 and TRBJ1-1, with a tentative D call TRBD1 (5 bases). This clonotype was sampled from a woman under 30 in good health. The CDR3 DNA sequence: TGCAGCGCGTGGGGCGGGGTCTTTCACACTGAAGCTTTCTTT. It yields the protein CSAWGGVFHTEAFF.